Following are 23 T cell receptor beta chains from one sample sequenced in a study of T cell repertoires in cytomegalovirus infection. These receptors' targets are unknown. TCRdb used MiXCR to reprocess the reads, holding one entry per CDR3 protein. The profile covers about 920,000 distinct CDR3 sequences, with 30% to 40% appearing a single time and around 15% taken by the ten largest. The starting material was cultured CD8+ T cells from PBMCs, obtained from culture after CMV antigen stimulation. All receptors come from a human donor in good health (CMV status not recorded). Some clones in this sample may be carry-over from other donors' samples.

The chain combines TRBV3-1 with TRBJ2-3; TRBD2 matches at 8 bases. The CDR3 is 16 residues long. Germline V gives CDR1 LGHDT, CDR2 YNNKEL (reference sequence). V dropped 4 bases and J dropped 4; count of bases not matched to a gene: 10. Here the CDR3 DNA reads TGTGCCAGCAGCCGGACGGGGGGGCCGATTTCAGATACGCAGTATTTT. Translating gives CASSRTGGPISDTQYF.

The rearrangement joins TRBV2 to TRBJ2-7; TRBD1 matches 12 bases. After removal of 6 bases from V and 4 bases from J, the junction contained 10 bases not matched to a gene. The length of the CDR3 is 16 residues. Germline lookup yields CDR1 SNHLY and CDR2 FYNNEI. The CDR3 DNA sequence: TGTGCCAGCAGAGGGACAGGGGGCGCGAAGGCTTACGAGCAGTACTTC. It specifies CASRGTGGAKAYEQYF.

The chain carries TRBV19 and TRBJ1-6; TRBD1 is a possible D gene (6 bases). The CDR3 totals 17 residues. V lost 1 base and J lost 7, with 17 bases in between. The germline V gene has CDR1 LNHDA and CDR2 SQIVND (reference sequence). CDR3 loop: CASSIVASGAGNSPLHF. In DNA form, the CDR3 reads TGTGCCAGTAGTATAGTGGCGTCGGGGGCCGGAAATTCACCCCTCCACTTT.

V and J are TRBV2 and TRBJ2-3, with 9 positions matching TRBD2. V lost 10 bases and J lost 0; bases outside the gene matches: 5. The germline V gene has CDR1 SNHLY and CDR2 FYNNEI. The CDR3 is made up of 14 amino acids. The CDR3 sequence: CANSGGPSTDTQYF. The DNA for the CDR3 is TGTGCCAATAGCGGGGGACCGAGCACAGATACGCAGTATTTT.

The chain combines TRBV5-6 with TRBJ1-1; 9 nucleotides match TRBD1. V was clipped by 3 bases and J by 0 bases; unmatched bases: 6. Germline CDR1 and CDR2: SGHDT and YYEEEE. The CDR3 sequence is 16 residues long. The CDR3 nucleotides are TGTGCCAGCAGCTCACCGGGACAGGGTATGAACACTGAAGCTTTCTTT. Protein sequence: CASSSPGQGMNTEAFF.

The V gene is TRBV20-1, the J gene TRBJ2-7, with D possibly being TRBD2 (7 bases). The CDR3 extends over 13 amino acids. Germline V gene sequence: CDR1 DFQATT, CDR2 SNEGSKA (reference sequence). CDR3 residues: CGGGAGEGYEQYF. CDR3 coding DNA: TGCGGTGGGGGGGCAGGGGAAGGATACGAGCAGTACTTC.

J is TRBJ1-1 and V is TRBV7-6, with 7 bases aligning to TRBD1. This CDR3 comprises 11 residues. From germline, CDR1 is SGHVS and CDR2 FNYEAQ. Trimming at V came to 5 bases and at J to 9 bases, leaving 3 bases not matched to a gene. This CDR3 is CASSMDRQAFF. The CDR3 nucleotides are TGTGCCAGCAGCATGGACAGGCAAGCTTTCTTT.

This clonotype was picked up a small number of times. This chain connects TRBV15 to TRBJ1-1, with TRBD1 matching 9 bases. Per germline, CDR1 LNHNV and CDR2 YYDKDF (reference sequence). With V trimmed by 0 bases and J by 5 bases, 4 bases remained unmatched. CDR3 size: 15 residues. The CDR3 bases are TGTGCCACCAGCAGAGAACAGGGGGCCTGGACTGAAGCTTTCTTT. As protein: CATSREQGAWTEAFF. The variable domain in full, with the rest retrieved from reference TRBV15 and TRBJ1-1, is DAMVIQNPRYQVTQFGKPVTLSCSQTLNHNVMYWYQQKSSQAPKLLFHYYDKDFNNEADTPDNFQSRRPNTSFCFLDIRSPGLGDTAMYLCATSREQGAWTEAFFGQGTRLTVV.

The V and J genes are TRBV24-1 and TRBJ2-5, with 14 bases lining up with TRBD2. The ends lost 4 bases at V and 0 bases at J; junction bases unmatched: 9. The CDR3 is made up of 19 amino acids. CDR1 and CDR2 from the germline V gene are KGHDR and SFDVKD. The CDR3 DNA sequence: TGTGCCACCAGTGAGTCGGGACTAGCGGGGGCGACGTACCAAGAGACCCAGTACTTC. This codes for CATSESGLAGATYQETQYF.

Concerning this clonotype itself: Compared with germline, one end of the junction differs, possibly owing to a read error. This chain's CDR3 is CASRKLVVPGADVLTF. CDR3 sequence (DNA): TGTGCCAGCAGAAAACTGGTGGTCCCGGGGGCCGACGTCCTGACTTTC. The genes are TRBV7-9 and TRBJ2-6; the D gene could be TRBD1 or TRBD2 (6 bases each). CDR3 size: 16 residues. CDR1 and CDR2 (germline): SEHNR, FQNEAQ (reference sequence).

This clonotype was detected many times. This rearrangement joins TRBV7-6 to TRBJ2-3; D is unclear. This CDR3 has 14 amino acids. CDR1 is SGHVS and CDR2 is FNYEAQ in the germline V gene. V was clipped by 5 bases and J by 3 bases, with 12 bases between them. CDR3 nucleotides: TGTGCCAGCAGCACCCGGGCCAAAACAGATACGCAGTATTTT. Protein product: CASSTRAKTDTQYF.

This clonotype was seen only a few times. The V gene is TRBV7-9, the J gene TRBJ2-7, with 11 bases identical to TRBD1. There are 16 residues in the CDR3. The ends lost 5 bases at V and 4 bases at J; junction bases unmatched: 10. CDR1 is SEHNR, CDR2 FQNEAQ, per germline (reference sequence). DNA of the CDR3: TGTGCCAGCAGCAGATCCGGGACAGGGGGTTCTTACGAGCAGTACGTC. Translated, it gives CASSRSGTGGSYEQYV.

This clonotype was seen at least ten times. The CDR3 loop reads CASSLGPGGNTEAFF. DNA of the CDR3: TGTGCCAGCAGCTTAGGGCCCGGGGGGAACACTGAAGCTTTCTTT. This chain links TRBV7-6 with TRBJ1-1, with a possible D match to TRBD1 (5 bases). Germline loops: CDR1 SGHVS, CDR2 FNYEAQ. Trimming pared 1 base from V and 1 base from J, leaving 10 bases between. There are 15 residues in the CDR3.

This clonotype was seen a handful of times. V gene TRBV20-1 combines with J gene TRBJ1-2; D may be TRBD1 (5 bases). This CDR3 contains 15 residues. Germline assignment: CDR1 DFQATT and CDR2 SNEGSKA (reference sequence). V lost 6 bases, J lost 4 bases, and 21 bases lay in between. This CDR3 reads CSARDSSSPSYGYTF. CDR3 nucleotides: TGCAGTGCCCGGGACTCTAGTTCCCCGTCCTATGGCTACACCTTC.

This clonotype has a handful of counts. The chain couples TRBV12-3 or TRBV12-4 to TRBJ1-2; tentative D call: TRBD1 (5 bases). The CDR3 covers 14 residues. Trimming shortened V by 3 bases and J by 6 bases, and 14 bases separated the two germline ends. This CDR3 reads CASSLGGDGDGYTF. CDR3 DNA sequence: TGTGCCAGCAGTTTGGGAGGGGACGGAGATGGCTACACCTTC.

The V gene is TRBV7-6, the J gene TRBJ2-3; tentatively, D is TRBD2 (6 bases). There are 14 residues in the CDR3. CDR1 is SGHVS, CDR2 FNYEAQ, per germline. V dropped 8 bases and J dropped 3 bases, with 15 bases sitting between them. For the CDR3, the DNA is TGTGCCAGCCCCGGGGGACCACGGACAGATACGCAGTATTTT. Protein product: CASPGGPRTDTQYF.

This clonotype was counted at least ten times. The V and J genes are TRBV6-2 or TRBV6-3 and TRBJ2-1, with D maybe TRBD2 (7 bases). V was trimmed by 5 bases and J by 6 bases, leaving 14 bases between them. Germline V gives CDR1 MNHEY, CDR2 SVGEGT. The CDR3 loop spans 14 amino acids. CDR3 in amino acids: CASSIGGRRNEQFF. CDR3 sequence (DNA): TGTGCCAGCAGTATCGGGGGGCGCCGCAATGAGCAGTTCTTC.

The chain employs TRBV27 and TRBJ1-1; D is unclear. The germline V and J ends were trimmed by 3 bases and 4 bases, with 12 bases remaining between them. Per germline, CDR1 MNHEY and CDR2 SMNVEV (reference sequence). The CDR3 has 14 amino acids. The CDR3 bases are TGTGCCAGCAGTTTTACGGGCGCAGGCACTGAAGCTTTCTTT. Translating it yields CASSFTGAGTEAFF.

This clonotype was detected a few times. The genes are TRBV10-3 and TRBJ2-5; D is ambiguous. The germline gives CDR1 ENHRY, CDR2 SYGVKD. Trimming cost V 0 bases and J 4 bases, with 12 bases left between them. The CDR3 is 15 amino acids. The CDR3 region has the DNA TGTGCCATCAGTGAGTCGCCCGCCCCGGCAGAGACCCAGTACTTC. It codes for CAISESPAPAETQYF.

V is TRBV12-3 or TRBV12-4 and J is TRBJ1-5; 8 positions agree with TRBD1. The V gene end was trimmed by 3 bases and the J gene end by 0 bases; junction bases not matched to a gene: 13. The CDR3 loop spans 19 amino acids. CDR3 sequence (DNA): TGTGCCAGCAGTTTCTACAGGGGGACCCCTCATTATAGCAATCAGCCCCAGCATTTT. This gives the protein CASSFYRGTPHYSNQPQHF.

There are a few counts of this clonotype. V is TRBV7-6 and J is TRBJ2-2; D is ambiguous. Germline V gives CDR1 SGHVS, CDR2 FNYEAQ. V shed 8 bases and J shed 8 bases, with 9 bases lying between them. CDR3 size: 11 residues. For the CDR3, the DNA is TGTGCCAGCCACTTCGGAGGGGAGCTGTTTTTT. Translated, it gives CASHFGGELFF. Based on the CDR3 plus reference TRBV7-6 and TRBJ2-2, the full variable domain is GAGVSQSPRYKVTKRGQDVALRCDPISGHVSLYWYRQALGQGPEFLTYFNYEAQQDKSGLPNDRFSAERPEGSISTLTIQRTEQRDSAMYRCASHFGGELFFGEGSRLTVL.

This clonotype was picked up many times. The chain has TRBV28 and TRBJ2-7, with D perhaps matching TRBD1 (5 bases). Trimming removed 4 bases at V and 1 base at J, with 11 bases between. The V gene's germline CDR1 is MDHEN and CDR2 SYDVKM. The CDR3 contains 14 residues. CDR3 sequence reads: CASSSAGNSYEQYV. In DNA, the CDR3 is TGTGCCAGCAGTTCGGCAGGGAATTCCTACGAGCAGTACGTC.

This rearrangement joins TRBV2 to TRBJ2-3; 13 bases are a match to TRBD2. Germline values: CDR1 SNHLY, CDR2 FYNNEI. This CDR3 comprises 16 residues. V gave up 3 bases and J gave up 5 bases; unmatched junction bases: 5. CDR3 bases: TGTGCCAGCAGTGAGTCCGGGACTAGCGGGAAAGATACGCAGTATTTT. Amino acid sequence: CASSESGTSGKDTQYF.